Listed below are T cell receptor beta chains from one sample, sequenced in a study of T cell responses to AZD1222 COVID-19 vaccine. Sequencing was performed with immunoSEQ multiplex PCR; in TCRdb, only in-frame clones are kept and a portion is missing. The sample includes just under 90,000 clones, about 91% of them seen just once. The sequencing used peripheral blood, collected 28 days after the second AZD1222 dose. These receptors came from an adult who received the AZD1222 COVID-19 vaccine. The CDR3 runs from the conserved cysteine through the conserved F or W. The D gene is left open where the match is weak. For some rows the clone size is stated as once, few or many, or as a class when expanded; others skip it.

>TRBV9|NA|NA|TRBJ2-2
TGTGCCAGCAGCGTAGGAGCAGCCACCGGGGAGCTGTTTTTT
CASSVGAATGELFF
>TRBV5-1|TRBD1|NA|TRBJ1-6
TGCGCCAGCAGCTCGGCGACAGGGTTGCCCGCTCATTCACCCCTCCACTTT
CASSSATGLPAHSPLHF
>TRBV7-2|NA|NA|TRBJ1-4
TGTGCCAGCAGCTTATTGAAGACAACTAATGAAAAACTGTTTTTT
CASSLLKTTNEKLFF
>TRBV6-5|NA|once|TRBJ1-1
TGTGCCAGCAGTTACTCGGGCCAGCGGAACACTGAAGCTTTCTTT
CASSYSGQRNTEAFF
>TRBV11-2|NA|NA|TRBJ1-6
TGTGCCAGCAGCCCCTCAGTTTGGGGTAATTCACCCCTCCACTTT
CASSPSVWGNSPLHF
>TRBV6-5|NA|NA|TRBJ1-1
TGTGCCAGCAGAAACAGGGTTGTAAACACTGAAGCTTTCTTT
CASRNRVVNTEAFF
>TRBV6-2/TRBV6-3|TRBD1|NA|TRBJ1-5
TGTGCCAGCAGTTACCCGGGAGGGGAGGGGGCTTTTTGGAATCAGCCCCAGCATTTT
CASSYPGGEGAFWNQPQHF
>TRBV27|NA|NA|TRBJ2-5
TGTGCCAGTGAGTCCAGTCTTGGAGAGACCCAGTACTTC
CASESSLGETQYF
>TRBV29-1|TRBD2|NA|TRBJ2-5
TGCAGCTTCCGAGCGGGGGGGCTGGAGACCCAGTACTTC
CSFRAGGLETQYF
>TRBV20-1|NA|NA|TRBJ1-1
TGCAGTGCTAGTGACAGGATAAACACTGAAGCTTTCTTT
CSASDRINTEAFF
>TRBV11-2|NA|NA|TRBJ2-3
TGTGCCAGCAGCCCCAGTAAGGGCACTAGCACAGATACGCAGTATTTT
CASSPSKGTSTDTQYF
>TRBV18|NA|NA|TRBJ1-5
TGTGCCAGCTCCCCCGGGGGGTCCGGGCAGCCCCAGCATTTT
CASSPGGSGQPQHF
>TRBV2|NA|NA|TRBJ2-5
TGTGCCAGTGAAAGACGGAAAGGAGAGACCCAGTACTTC
CASERRKGETQYF
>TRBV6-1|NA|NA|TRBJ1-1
TGTGCCAGCAGTGAACAGACGGGACGAAAACCTGAAGCTTTCTTT
CASSEQTGRKPEAFF
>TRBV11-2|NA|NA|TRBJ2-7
TGTGCCAGCAGCTCCTCCAAATCCTACGAGCAGTACTTC
CASSSSKSYEQYF
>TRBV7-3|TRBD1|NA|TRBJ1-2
TGTGCCAGCGGCGCAGGGGGCGCATTTAATGGCTACACCTTC
CASGAGGAFNGYTF
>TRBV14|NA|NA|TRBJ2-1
TGTGCCAGCAGCCAAGCCATAGGGGGTGAGCAGTTCTTC
CASSQAIGGEQFF
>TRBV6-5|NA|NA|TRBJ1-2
TGTGCCAGCAGTTCCCCCGGAGGGGACTTCTATGGCTACACCTTC
CASSSPGGDFYGYTF
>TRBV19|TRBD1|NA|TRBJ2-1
TGTGCCAGTAGTCTCGCCAGGGGGTACAATGAGCAGTTCTTC
CASSLARGYNEQFF
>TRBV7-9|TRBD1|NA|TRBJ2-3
TGTGCCAGCAGCTCCCGTGGGACAGGGGTGGATACGCAGTATTTT
CASSSRGTGVDTQYF
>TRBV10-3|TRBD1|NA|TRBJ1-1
TGTGCCATCAGTCCGAGGACAGGGCTGAACACTGAAGCTTTCTTT
CAISPRTGLNTEAFF
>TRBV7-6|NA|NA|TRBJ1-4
TGTGCCAGCAGCCTCGACGGCTCAACTAATGAAAAACTGTTTTTT
CASSLDGSTNEKLFF
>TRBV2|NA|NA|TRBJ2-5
TGTGCCAGCAGTATTCTTGGGGTTGAGACCCAGTACTTC
CASSILGVETQYF
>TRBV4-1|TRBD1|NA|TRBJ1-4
TGCGCCAGCAGCCAAGGGGACAGGCGAAATGAAAAACTGTTTTTT
CASSQGDRRNEKLFF
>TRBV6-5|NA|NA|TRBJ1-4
TGTGCCAGCAGTTACTCGACGTTGGGGGAAAAACTGTTTTTT
CASSYSTLGEKLFF
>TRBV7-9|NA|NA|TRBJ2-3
TGTGCCAGCAGCTTAGGGGGGGCAGATACGCAGTATTTT
CASSLGGADTQYF
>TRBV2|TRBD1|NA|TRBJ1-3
TGTGCCAGCAGGGCAAGGACAGGGTCCGGAAACACCATATATTTT
CASRARTGSGNTIYF
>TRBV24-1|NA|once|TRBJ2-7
TGTGCCACCAGTGAAAACTACGAGCAGTACTTC
CATSENYEQYF
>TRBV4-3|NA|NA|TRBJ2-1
TGCGCCAGCAGCCAAGACGCTACTCGAGGCGATGAGCAGTTCTTC
CASSQDATRGDEQFF
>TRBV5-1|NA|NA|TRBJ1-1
TGCGCCAGCAGCTTGGGTGGTGGGAGCATGAACACTGAAGCTTTCTTT
CASSLGGGSMNTEAFF
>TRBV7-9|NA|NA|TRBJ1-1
TGTGCCAGCAGCTCTTTCTCGGACGAGGCTTTCTTT
CASSSFSDEAFF
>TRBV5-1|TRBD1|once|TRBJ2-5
TGCGCCAGCAGCAGACAGGGGGGCGGTGAGACCCAGTACTTC
CASSRQGGGETQYF
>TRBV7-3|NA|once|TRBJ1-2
TGTGCCAGCAGCCCCGACAGCCTTGGGGGCTACACCTTC
CASSPDSLGGYTF
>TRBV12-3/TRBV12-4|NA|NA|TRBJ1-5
TGTGCCAGCAGTTTGACACCTAATCAGCCCCAGCATTTT
CASSLTPNQPQHF
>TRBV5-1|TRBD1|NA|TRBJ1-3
TGCGCCAGCAGCTTCGCCACAGGGGGCTCTGGAAACACCATATATTTT
CASSFATGGSGNTIYF
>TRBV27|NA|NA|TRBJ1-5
TGTGCCAGCAGTTTTGTGGGGGACACTCAGCCCCAGCATTTT
CASSFVGDTQPQHF
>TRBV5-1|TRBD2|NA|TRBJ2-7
TGCGCCAGCAGCTTGGCCGGGGGGTCCTCCTACGAGCAGTACTTC
CASSLAGGSSYEQYF
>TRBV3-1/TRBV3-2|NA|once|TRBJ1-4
TGTGCCAGCAGCCAAGATCTCGGCAGTTCGAATGAAAAACTGTTTTTT
CASSQDLGSSNEKLFF
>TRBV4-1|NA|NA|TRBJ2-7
TGCGCCAGCAGCCAAGAGGTGGACAACTACGAGCAGTACTTC
CASSQEVDNYEQYF
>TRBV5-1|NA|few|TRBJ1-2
TGCGCCAGCAGCTTGGAAGGGGGGGCACATGGCTACACCTTC
CASSLEGGAHGYTF
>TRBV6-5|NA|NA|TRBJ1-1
TGTGCCAGCAGGAGACCGGGCCGAAGTCACAGGGTTTTCTTT
CASRRPGRSHRVFF
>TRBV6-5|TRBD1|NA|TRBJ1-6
TGTGCCAGCACCCCGACAGGGGATAATTCACCCCTCCACTTT
CASTPTGDNSPLHF
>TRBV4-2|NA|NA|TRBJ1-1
TGTGCCAGCAGCCAAGGGGGCCAGGGTGACACTGAAGCTTTCTTT
CASSQGGQGDTEAFF
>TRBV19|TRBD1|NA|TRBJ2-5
TGTGCCAGTAGTATTATCACAGGGGGCGAAGAGACCCAGTACTTC
CASSIITGGEETQYF
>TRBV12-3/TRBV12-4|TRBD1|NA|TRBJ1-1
TGTGCCAGCAGTGCAGGGGGGAACACTGAAGCTTTCTTT
CASSAGGNTEAFF
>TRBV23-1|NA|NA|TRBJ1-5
TGCGCCAGCAGTCAATCCCGGACAGAGGGGCTGGTTCAGCCCCAGCATTTT
CASSQSRTEGLVQPQHF
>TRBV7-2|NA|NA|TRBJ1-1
TGTGCCAGCAGCTTACCCTCCCCGGGGGGGAGGAACACTGAAGCTTTCTTT
CASSLPSPGGRNTEAFF
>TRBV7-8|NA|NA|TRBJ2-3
TGTGCCAGCAGCCCCATCCCCTCTTCTAGCACAGATACGCAGTATTTT
CASSPIPSSSTDTQYF
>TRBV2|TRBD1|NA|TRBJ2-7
TGTGCCAGCAGAACCGGGACAGGGTTCTACGAGCAGTACTTC
CASRTGTGFYEQYF
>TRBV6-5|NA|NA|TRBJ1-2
TGTGCCAGCAGTTACGAGGGACAAACTTATGGCTACACCTTC
CASSYEGQTYGYTF
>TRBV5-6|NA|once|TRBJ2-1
TGTGCCAGCAGCCAGAGTCAGGGTATTGAGCAGTTCTTC
CASSQSQGIEQFF
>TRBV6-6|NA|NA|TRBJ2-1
TGTGCCAGCAGTTACAGCGGCTGGTCCTATGAGCAGTTCTTC
CASSYSGWSYEQFF
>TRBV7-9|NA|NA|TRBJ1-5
TGTGCCAGCAGCGCATCACCCAATCAGCCCCAGCATTTT
CASSASPNQPQHF